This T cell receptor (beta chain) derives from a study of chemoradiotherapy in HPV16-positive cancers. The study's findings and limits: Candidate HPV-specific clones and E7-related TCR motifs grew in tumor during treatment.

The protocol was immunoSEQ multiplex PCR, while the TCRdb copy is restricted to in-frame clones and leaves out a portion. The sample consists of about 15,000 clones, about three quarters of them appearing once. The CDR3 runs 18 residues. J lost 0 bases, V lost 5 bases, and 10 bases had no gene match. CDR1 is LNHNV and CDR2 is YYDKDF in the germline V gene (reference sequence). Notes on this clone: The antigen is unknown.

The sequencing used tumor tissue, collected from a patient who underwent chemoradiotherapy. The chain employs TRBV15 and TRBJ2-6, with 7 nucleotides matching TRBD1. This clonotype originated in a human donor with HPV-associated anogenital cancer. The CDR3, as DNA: TGTGCCACCAGCGAACAGGGGTCATCATCCTCTGGGGCCAACGTCCTGACTTTC. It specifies CATSEQGSSSSGANVLTF.